The 19 T cell receptor beta chains reported below all come from one sample, sequenced in a study of cytomegalovirus exposure and HLA in healthy donors. Assay used: immunoSEQ multiplex PCR; TCRdb lists only in-frame clones, some missing. The data contain 250,000 to 350,000 clones, roughly 87% of them singletons. The sample was PBMCs. Receptors originate from a woman younger than 45 in good health and CMV-seropositive.

The chain combines TRBV11-3 with TRBJ2-1, with no clear D. CDR1 is SGHNT, CDR2 YENEEA, per germline. The V end was cut by 5 bases, the J end by 9 bases, with 17 bases between. This CDR3 has 14 amino acids. In DNA, the CDR3 is TGTGCCAGCAGCGGCCCTGAGAGTCCCCTTGAGCAGTTCTTC. This translates into CASSGPESPLEQFF.

Notes on this clone: An end of the junction does not agree with germline; a read error may underlie this. The chain recombines TRBV25-1 with TRBJ2-3, with TRBD2 matching 8 bases. This CDR3 contains 15 residues. Germline assignment: CDR1 MGHDK and CDR2 SYGVNS. This CDR3 reads CASSDLAGSRDTQYF. The DNA for the CDR3 is TGTGCCAGCAGTGACTTAGCGGGGAGCAGAGATACGCAGTATTTT.

As for this clone: Within the sample, other DNA sequences also encode this same CDR3. V gene TRBV5-1 combines with J gene TRBJ2-1, with D possibly being TRBD1 (6 bases). This CDR3 is built from 14 residues. In germline, CDR1 is SGHRS, CDR2 YFSETQ. V was cut by 0 bases and J by 4 bases, with 8 bases left in between. The CDR3 DNA follows: TGCGCCAGCAGCTTGGGACAGGTGTACAATGAGCAGTTCTTC. It codes for CASSLGQVYNEQFF.

The rearrangement uses TRBV27 and TRBJ2-2; D remains ambiguous. There are 17 residues in the CDR3. Trimming stripped 6 bases from V and 4 bases from J, with 21 bases between. From germline, CDR1 is MNHEY and CDR2 SMNVEV (reference sequence). Here the CDR3 DNA reads TGTGCCAGCAGACCTAAGTCGGGCGGTACTGGCACCGGGGAGCTGTTTTTT. Translating it yields CASRPKSGGTGTGELFF.

This chain joins TRBV5-8 and TRBJ1-5; D is ambiguous. CDR3 size: 13 residues. The V gene's germline CDR1 is SGHTS and CDR2 YDEGEE. Trimming cost V 0 bases and J 0 bases, with 1 base left between them. CDR3 loop: CASSLGSNQPQHF. CDR3 coding DNA: TGTGCCAGCAGCTTGGGTAGCAATCAGCCCCAGCATTTT. The full variable domain, in which reference TRBV5-8 and TRBJ1-5 provide the parts outside the CDR3, is EAGVTQSPTHLIKTRGQQATLRCSPISGHTSVYWYQQALGLGLQFLLWYDEGEERNRGNFPPRFSGRQFPNYSSELNVNALELEDSALYLCASSLGSNQPQHFGDGTRLSIL.

This clone was counted only a few times. The J gene is TRBJ1-1, the V gene TRBV29-1; maybe TRBD1 (6 bases). V was shortened by 7 bases and J by 0 bases, with 12 bases between the two germline ends. CDR1 is SQVTM, CDR2 ANQGSEA, per germline. There are 13 residues in the CDR3. The CDR3 DNA reads as TGCAGCGGCCGCAGGGGCCTGAACACTGAAGCTTTCTTT. It specifies CSGRRGLNTEAFF. Filled out from reference TRBV29-1 and TRBJ1-1, the complete variable domain reads SAVISQKPSRDICQRGTSLTIQCQVDSQVTMMFWYRQQPGQSLTLIATANQGSEATYESGFVIDKFPISRPNLTFSTLTVSNMSPEDSSIYLCSGRRGLNTEAFFGQGTRLTVV.

V is TRBV27 and J is TRBJ2-2; D gene uncertain. CDR1 and CDR2 (germline): MNHEY, SMNVEV (reference sequence). This CDR3 is 11 amino acids long. Trimming shortened V by 4 bases and J by 6 bases, and 3 bases separated the two germline ends. In DNA form, the CDR3 reads TGTGCCAGCAGTTACGCCGGGGAGCTGTTTTTT. It specifies CASSYAGELFF.

The rearrangement joins TRBV28 to TRBJ2-1; TRBD1 might be the D (6 bases). The V and J ends lost 3 bases and 5 bases respectively, with 8 bases between them. Germline V gene lookup returns CDR1 MDHEN and CDR2 SYDVKM. CDR3 length: 13 amino acids. DNA of the CDR3: TGTGCCAGCAGTTTGGACAGAAACAATGAGCAGTTCTTC. This translates into CASSLDRNNEQFF. The full variable domain, with the rest looked up from reference TRBV28 and TRBJ2-1, is DVKVTQSSRYLVKRTGEKVFLECVQDMDHENMFWYRQDPGLGLRLIYFSYDVKMKEKGDIPEGYSVSREKKERFSLILESASTNQTSMYLCASSLDRNNEQFFGPGTRLTVL.

The CDR3, as DNA: TGTGCCAGCAGCTTAGCGTCTTCTAGCGCTACGAGGGGAGAGACCCAGTACTTC. It yields the protein CASSLASSSATRGETQYF. The gene calls are TRBV7-2 and TRBJ2-5, with D perhaps TRBD2 (6 bases). The CDR3 has 18 residues. Trimming took off 0 bases at V and 4 bases at J, with 21 bases between the two ends. In germline, CDR1 is SGHTA, CDR2 FQGNSA.

The J gene is TRBJ2-5, the V gene TRBV7-6; tentative D call: TRBD2 (5 bases). Looked up from germline, CDR1 is SGHVS and CDR2 is FNYEAQ. The ends were cut back, 2 bases at V and 5 bases at J, with 18 bases in the middle. The CDR3 totals 16 residues. The DNA for the CDR3 is TGTGCCAGCAGCTTAAGGGAGACACTCGACGGGGAGACCCAGTACTTC. Translated, it gives CASSLRETLDGETQYF.

J is TRBJ2-1 and V is TRBV4-2; TRBD2 matches 7 bases. CDR1 is LGHNA and CDR2 is YNFKEQ in the germline V gene. The CDR3 contains 16 residues. V was clipped by 5 bases and J by 5 bases; unmatched bases: 12. CDR3 in amino acids: CASSFPGERGDNEQFF. The DNA of the CDR3 is TGTGCCAGCAGCTTTCCCGGAGAGCGGGGTGACAATGAGCAGTTCTTC.

This clone appeared once. The rearrangement joins TRBV5-4 to TRBJ1-1; D unresolved. Trimming cost V 0 bases and J 1 base, with 16 bases left between them. Germline V lookup: CDR1 SGHNT, CDR2 YYREEE (reference sequence). The CDR3 consists of 17 residues. The CDR3 is CASSLGMTGMGNTEAFF. In DNA, the CDR3 is TGTGCCAGCAGCTTGGGTATGACCGGGATGGGGAACACTGAAGCTTTCTTT. The variable domain in full, with the rest retrieved from reference TRBV5-4 and TRBJ1-1, is ETGVTQSPTHLIKTRGQQVTLRCSSQSGHNTVSWYQQALGQGPQFIFQYYREEENGRGNFPPRFSGLQFPNYSSELNVNALELDDSALYLCASSLGMTGMGNTEAFFGQGTRLTVV.

The chain joins TRBV11-3 to TRBJ2-3; possible D gene TRBD2, 5 bases. Germline CDR1 reads SGHNT; CDR2 reads YENEEA. V dropped 1 base and J dropped 3 bases, with 14 bases sitting between them. The CDR3 contains 16 residues. CDR3 bases: TGTGCCAGCAGCTTAGGTCTAGCAGCACGGACAGATACGCAGTATTTT. This sequence encodes CASSLGLAARTDTQYF.

The chain employs TRBV7-8 and TRBJ1-2, with D possibly matching TRBD1 (5 bases). This CDR3 region has 14 residues. The germline gives CDR1 SGHVS, CDR2 FQNEAQ. V lost 5 bases, J lost 8 bases, and 18 bases lay in between. The CDR3 DNA is TGTGCCAGCAGCCAGCCGGACAAAGTGGGCGGCTACACCTTC. As protein: CASSQPDKVGGYTF.

The V call is TRBV5-6, the J call TRBJ1-2; 10 nucleotides match TRBD1. In germline, CDR1 is SGHDT, CDR2 YYEEEE. J gave up 7 bases and V 4 bases, and 7 bases lay outside the gene matches. The CDR3 is made up of 14 amino acids. CDR3 in DNA: TGTGCCAGCAGCCCTACCGGGACAGGGGTTGGCTACACCTTC. Encoded protein: CASSPTGTGVGYTF.

The chain recombines TRBV29-1 with TRBJ2-1, with D possibly matching TRBD2 (6 bases). This CDR3 has 12 amino acids. CDR1 and CDR2 (germline): SQVTM, ANQGSEA. Trimming cost V 5 bases and J 6 bases, with 11 bases left between them. Here the CDR3 reads CSVSGTSNEQFF. The CDR3, as DNA: TGCAGCGTTTCCGGGACTTCCAATGAGCAGTTCTTC.

This clone was detected only a few times. This rearrangement joins TRBV10-2 to TRBJ2-3; the match to TRBD2 covers 7 bases. Germline loops: CDR1 WSHSY, CDR2 SAAADI. The CDR3 totals 16 residues. V shed 5 bases, J shed 8 bases, and the junction held 16 bases outside the gene matches. The DNA for the CDR3 is TGCGCCAGCAGTCAGAGTCCTGGACTAGATAAGGGTACGCAGTATTTT. It translates to CASSQSPGLDKGTQYF.

This rearrangement joins TRBV5-1 to TRBJ2-5; D is possibly TRBD1 (5 bases). CDR1 and CDR2 (germline): SGHRS, YFSETQ. The V gene lost 4 bases and the J gene lost 5 bases, with 15 bases spanning the gap. This CDR3 spans 14 amino acids. Here the CDR3 reads CASSLDSLGETQYF. The CDR3 nucleotides read TGCGCCAGCAGCCTTGACAGCTTGGGGGAGACCCAGTACTTC.

Concerning this clone itself: One end of the junction is discordant with germline, which a read error may explain. The chain combines TRBV5-6 with TRBJ2-7, with TRBD1 matching 8 bases. The CDR3 loop spans 13 amino acids. The V gene's germline CDR1 is SGHDT and CDR2 YYEEEE. CDR3 DNA sequence: TGTGCCAGCAGCTTGGCGCCGACAGGGGCCCCCACCTTC. It codes for CASSLAPTGAPTF.